These 26 T cell receptor beta chains originate from one sample sequenced in a study of Graves' ophthalmopathy and Graves' hyperthyroidism. Amplifying from RNA transcripts, the study obtained TCR beta CDR3 regions. RT-PCR in the first round used HTBI primers; a second-round multiplex PCR followed. From the multiplex PCR reads, TCRdb called clonotypes with MiXCR, one entry per CDR3 protein. The repertoire holds 400,000 to 450,000 distinct CDR3 sequences, with 21% as singletons. Sequencing input: peripheral blood. The receptor set was obtained from a woman aged 18 to 35 with stable Graves' hyperthyroidism.

The V call is TRBV4-1, the J call TRBJ1-1; the D is unclear. The germline CDR1 and CDR2 sequences are MGHRA and YSYEKL. Trimming removed 1 base at V and 1 base at J, with 13 bases between. The CDR3 runs to 16 residues. CDR3 nucleotides: TGCGCCAGCAGCCAAGCGCCAAGAGGGAGGAACACTGAAGCTTTCTTT. This encodes CASSQAPRGRNTEAFF.

The genes are TRBV2 and TRBJ2-5; TRBD1 might be the D (5 bases). Germline CDR1 and CDR2: SNHLY and FYNNEI. V lost 7 bases and J 1 base, leaving 10 bases between the germline ends. CDR3 length: 13 residues. CDR3 region: CASKGSVQETQYF. The CDR3, as DNA: TGTGCCAGCAAGGGGTCGGTCCAAGAGACCCAGTACTTC. Full variable domain (remainder filled in from reference TRBV2 and TRBJ2-5): EPEVTQTPSHQVTQMGQEVILRCVPISNHLYFYWYRQILGQKVEFLVSFYNNEISEKSEIFDDQFSVERPDGSNFTLKIRSTKLEDSAMYFCASKGSVQETQYFGPGTRLLVL.

Many counts were recorded for this clonotype. The gene calls are TRBV7-2 and TRBJ1-1; the D gene is possibly TRBD1 (5 bases). There are 14 residues in the CDR3. Per germline, CDR1 SGHTA and CDR2 FQGNSA. Trimming shortened V by 7 bases and J by 2 bases, and 14 bases separated the two germline ends. The CDR3 is CASTRFGGNTEAFF. The DNA of the CDR3 is TGTGCCAGCACAAGATTTGGGGGAAACACTGAAGCTTTCTTT.

The rearrangement joins TRBV7-9 to TRBJ2-5, with TRBD2 identical over 9 bases. The length of the CDR3 is 13 residues. CDR1 is SEHNR, CDR2 FQNEAQ, per germline (reference sequence). The V and J ends lost 8 bases and 4 bases, in that order; junction bases with no gene match: 5. The CDR3 DNA sequence: TGTGCCAGCCAAGCGGGAGGTATAGAGACCCAGTACTTC. Translated, it gives CASQAGGIETQYF.

Comment on this clonotype: A read error may explain this, as a much larger clone is one base away. The chain carries TRBV6-2 or TRBV6-3 and TRBJ1-1; D is unresolved. The CDR3 consists of 13 residues. From germline, CDR1 is MNHEY and CDR2 SVGEGT. Written as DNA, the CDR3 is TGTACCAGCAGTTCCGAACTGGGGACTGAAGCTTTCTTT. This gives the protein CTSSSELGTEAFF.

This chain connects TRBV12-3 or TRBV12-4 to TRBJ2-7; D is uncertain. Trimming stripped 2 bases from V and 6 bases from J, with 14 bases between. The CDR3 extends over 14 amino acids. The CDR3 is CASSLSPIIFEQYF. The CDR3 nucleotides are TGTGCCAGCAGTTTAAGTCCCATAATCTTCGAGCAGTACTTC.

This clonotype was seen ten or more times. This sequence joins TRBV20-1 and TRBJ2-7; TRBD2 matches 11 bases. The CDR3 is made up of 16 amino acids. Germline CDR1 and CDR2: DFQATT and SNEGSKA (reference sequence). Losses at the gene ends were 3 bases for V and 2 bases for J; bases not matched to a gene: 9. CDR3: CSASYLAGGTPYEQYF. The DNA for the CDR3 is TGCAGTGCTAGTTACCTAGCGGGAGGTACGCCCTACGAGCAGTACTTC.

This clonotype was observed many times. The chain has TRBV7-8 and TRBJ1-2; 11 bases agree with TRBD1. The CDR3 length is 18 residues. CDR1 is SGHVS and CDR2 is FQNEAQ in the germline V gene. V lost 4 bases, J lost 6 bases, and 16 bases stayed unmatched. CDR3 DNA: TGTGCCAGCAGCTCGATAAGGGGAACGGGACAGGGGGTTCATGGCTACACCTTC. It is translated as CASSSIRGTGQGVHGYTF.

This clonotype was picked up many times. This chain links TRBV5-1 with TRBJ2-7; D is undetermined. The germline V gene has CDR1 SGHRS and CDR2 YFSETQ. This CDR3 comprises 13 residues. The V end lost 0 bases, the J end lost 3 bases, and 7 bases lay between the germline ends. CDR3 coding DNA: TGCGCCAGCAGCTTGGAGGTAAACTACGAGCAGTACTTC. Translation: CASSLEVNYEQYF.

The genes are TRBV28 and TRBJ1-1; D is perhaps TRBD1 (6 bases). Between the trimmed V and J ends, which lost 7 bases and 0 bases, there was a span of 15 bases. The length of the CDR3 is 15 residues. CDR1 is MDHEN and CDR2 is SYDVKM in the germline V gene. The CDR3 DNA is TGTGCCAGCACCCAGAGAGGGGGGATGAACACTGAAGCTTTCTTT. This codes for CASTQRGGMNTEAFF.

There are many counts of this clonotype. V is TRBV7-2 and J is TRBJ2-5; possibly TRBD1 or TRBD2 for D (5 bases each). The V gene lost 5 bases and the J gene lost 7 bases, with 20 bases spanning the gap. The CDR3 loop spans 15 amino acids. Germline CDR1 reads SGHTA; CDR2 reads FQGNSA. CDR3 DNA: TGTGCCAGCAGCCCAAGTCGATTAGTTGGGGGGACCCAGTACTTC. Amino acids: CASSPSRLVGGTQYF. The entire variable domain, with the rest obtained from reference TRBV7-2 and TRBJ2-5, is as follows: GAGVSQSPSNKVTEKGKDVELRCDPISGHTALYWYRQSLGQGLEFLIYFQGNSAPDKSGLPSDRFSAERTGGSVSTLTIQRTQQEDSAVYLCASSPSRLVGGTQYFGPGTRLLVL.

The V call is TRBV4-1, the J call TRBJ2-2; D uncertain. The CDR3 runs 15 residues. V was cut by 1 base and J by 6 bases, with 12 bases left in between. CDR1 and CDR2 from the germline V gene are MGHRA and YSYEKL. This chain's CDR3 is CASSQVQWAAGELFF. The CDR3 DNA reads as TGCGCCAGCAGCCAAGTTCAGTGGGCGGCCGGGGAGCTGTTTTTT.

This clonotype was counted many times. The chain is built from TRBV28 and TRBJ2-5; D might be TRBD2 (5 bases). The CDR3 length is 12 residues. The V and J ends lost 6 bases and 7 bases respectively, with 12 bases between them. Germline V lookup: CDR1 MDHEN, CDR2 SYDVKM. The DNA for the CDR3 is TGTGCCAGCAGGGCCCCCCGGGGGACCCAGTACTTC. Amino acids: CASRAPRGTQYF.

The chain couples TRBV19 to TRBJ1-1; D is uncertain. CDR3 length: 13 amino acids. Germline CDR1 and CDR2: LNHDA and SQIVND (reference sequence). V was shortened by 4 bases and J by 5 bases, with 11 bases between the two germline ends. CDR3 nucleotides: TGTGCCAGTAGTACCCCCCAGCGGACTGAAGCTTTCTTT. This translates into CASSTPQRTEAFF.

The chain employs TRBV4-3 and TRBJ1-2; 7 positions match TRBD1. The CDR3 extends over 14 amino acids. The V and J ends lost 4 bases and 7 bases, in that order; junction bases with no gene match: 9. Germline CDR1 LGHNA, CDR2 YSLEER. CDR3 protein: CASSLDRDSLGYTF. DNA for the CDR3: TGCGCCAGCAGCCTGGACCGGGACAGCCTTGGCTACACCTTC.

This clonotype was counted many times. The V call is TRBV5-1, the J call TRBJ1-5; 8 bases are shared with TRBD1. Per the germline V gene, CDR1 is SGHRS and CDR2 is YFSETQ. CDR3 length: 15 amino acids. Trimming took 4 bases from V and 7 from J; bases not matched to a gene: 10. CDR3 region: CASSPNTGTGQPQHF. CDR3 in DNA: TGCGCCAGCAGCCCGAATACTGGGACAGGACAGCCCCAGCATTTT. Full variable domain (rest looked up from reference TRBV5-1 and TRBJ1-5): KAGVTQTPRYLIKTRGQQVTLSCSPISGHRSVSWYQQTPGQGLQFLFEYFSETQRNKGNFPGRFSGRQFSNSRSEMNVSTLELGDSALYLCASSPNTGTGQPQHFGDGTRLSIL.

There are many counts of this clonotype. V is TRBV5-5 and J is TRBJ1-5; 9 positions match TRBD1. J gave up 4 bases and V 4 bases, and 6 bases lay outside the gene matches. CDR1 SGHKS and CDR2 YYEKEE come from the germline V gene (reference sequence). The CDR3 loop spans 15 amino acids. CDR3 sequence reads: CASSPAGTGNQPQHF. The DNA for the CDR3 is TGTGCCAGCAGCCCCGCCGGGACAGGGAATCAGCCCCAGCATTTT.

The CDR3 DNA reads TGCAGCGTTGACAGGGACAAGACCCAGTACTTC. Protein sequence: CSVDRDKTQYF. The chain uses TRBV29-1 and TRBJ2-5; D is perhaps TRBD1 (6 bases). The CDR3 spans 11 residues. The germline V gene encodes CDR1 SQVTM and CDR2 ANQGSEA. Trimming pared 3 bases from V and 6 bases from J, leaving 8 bases between.

The DNA of the CDR3 is TGTGCCAGCAGTGATGGCGAATTGAACACTGAAGCTTTCTTT. It encodes CASSDGELNTEAFF. J is TRBJ1-1 and V is TRBV2; D call uncertain. The V and J ends lost 3 bases and 0 bases respectively, with 8 bases between them. CDR3 length: 14 residues. Per the germline V gene, CDR1 is SNHLY and CDR2 is FYNNEI.

This clonotype was counted at least ten times. V usage is TRBV6-5 and J usage is TRBJ2-4, with D perhaps matching TRBD2 (5 bases). The V gene lost 2 bases and the J gene lost 11 bases, with 13 bases spanning the gap. Germline-derived CDR1 and CDR2 are MNHEY and SVGAGI. This CDR3 is 13 amino acids long. The DNA for the CDR3 is TGTGCCAGCAGTTACGGACTTCTTACGGTTCAGTACTTC. As protein: CASSYGLLTVQYF.

In this sample, this clonotype turned up many times. The chain recombines TRBV6-1 with TRBJ2-5; 10 nucleotides line up with TRBD2. CDR3 size: 14 residues. The junction had 6 bases not matched to a gene; V was cut back by 6 bases and J by 5 bases. CDR1 and CDR2 from the germline V gene are MNHNS and SASEGT. CDR3 sequence (DNA): TGTGCCAGCAGGAGCGGGAGGGCCTTTGAGACCCAGTACTTC. This codes for CASRSGRAFETQYF.

This clonotype has ten or more counts. The chain employs TRBV6-2 or TRBV6-3 and TRBJ1-3; D gene uncertain. This CDR3 spans 15 amino acids. The V gene's germline CDR1 is MNHEY and CDR2 SVGEGT. Trimming left V 2 bases short and J 0 bases short, with 8 bases between. CDR3 region: CASSYRRISGNTIYF. DNA of the CDR3: TGTGCCAGCAGTTACCGCAGGATCTCTGGAAACACCATATATTTT.

Only a few counts were recorded for this clonotype. The chain employs TRBV11-2 and TRBJ2-5; 9 nucleotides match TRBD2. Germline V gives CDR1 SGHAT, CDR2 FQNNGV. The CDR3 is 20 amino acids. J gave up 5 bases and V 5 bases, and 24 bases lay outside the gene matches. CDR3 nucleotide sequence: TGTGCCAGCAGCCCCCTAACCTCCGGGACTAGCCTTAGGGTTCGGGAGACCCAGTACTTC. This gives the protein CASSPLTSGTSLRVRETQYF. Looking up the rest from reference TRBV11-2 and TRBJ2-5 gives the full variable domain: EAGVAQSPRYKIIEKRQSVAFWCNPISGHATLYWYQQILGQGPKLLIQFQNNGVVDDSQLPKDRFSAERLKGVDSTLKIQPAKLEDSAVYLCASSPLTSGTSLRVRETQYFGPGTRLLVL.

In its sample, this clonotype was seen a few times. This sequence joins TRBV7-9 and TRBJ2-7; 7 bases are shared with TRBD1. Trimming removed 5 bases from V and 0 bases from J; junction bases left unmatched: 7. CDR3 length: 15 residues. Germline V gene lookup returns CDR1 SEHNR and CDR2 FQNEAQ (reference sequence). The CDR3 DNA reads TGTGCCAGCAGCCCCGGGACAGCTTACTCCTACGAGCAGTACTTC. Protein sequence: CASSPGTAYSYEQYF.

In this sample, this clonotype turned up once. A clone one base away is much larger, so this may be a read error. This chain uses TRBV12-3 or TRBV12-4 with TRBJ2-2; D tentatively fits TRBD1 or TRBD2 (5 bases each). There are 14 residues in the CDR3. The CDR3 nucleotides are TGTCCCAGCAGTGGGACCCATGGGGTCGGGGAGCTGTTTTTT. It specifies CPSSGTHGVGELFF.

This chain joins TRBV28 and TRBJ1-2, with 8 bases lining up with TRBD1. Germline lookup yields CDR1 MDHEN and CDR2 SYDVKM. CDR3 length: 14 amino acids. Trimming cost V 5 bases and J 4 bases; bases outside gene matches: 6. The CDR3 region has the DNA TGTGCCAGCAGTATCAACAGGGGGGCCTATGGCTACACCTTC. Residues: CASSINRGAYGYTF.